The source of this TCR beta chain is a study of Graves' ophthalmopathy and Graves' hyperthyroidism. Study results and limitations: As the model predicted ophthalmopathy progression, it achieved a sensitivity of around 71% and a specificity of around 73%. Among thyroid clonotypes expanded above 0.001 frequency, most also appeared in blood.

The authors amplified TCR beta CDR3 regions, and they did so from RNA transcripts for repertoire sequencing. Second-round multiplex PCR followed a first-round RT-PCR using HTBI primers. TCRdb reanalysed the multiplex PCR reads using MiXCR and keeps one entry per CDR3 protein. The table lists 170,000 or so distinct CDR3 sequences, roughly two fifths of them singletons. The authors used Ficoll-Paque density gradient centrifugation to separate PBMCs. The input was around 10 ml of fresh peripheral blood. This clonotype was recorded many times. What it binds is not known. Per germline, CDR1 MNHEY and CDR2 SVGAGI. The CDR3 length is 13 residues. V was shortened by 11 bases and J by 3 bases, with 16 bases between the two germline ends.

This sequence joins TRBV6-5 and TRBJ1-2; D gene unclear. Sample: peripheral blood. The TCR originated in a middle-aged woman with Graves' ophthalmopathy. In DNA form, the CDR3 reads TGTGCCGGGCGACGGGGAGAGGACTATGGCTACACCTTC. Encoded protein: CAGRRGEDYGYTF.